Listed below are T cell receptor beta chains from one sample, sequenced in a study of human T cells and chemical hapten exposure. TCRdb recomputed calls from the RACE reads with MiXCR, one row per CDR3 protein. Of about 120,000 distinct CDR3 sequences in the sample, less than 15% were seen once. The sample consisted of whole blood, taken in connection with sensitization to the hapten diphenylcyclopropenone (DPC). The receptors were gathered from a woman younger than 35 with alopecia areata. Some clones in this sample may be carry-over from other donors' samples. Each CDR3 is given with its conserved first and last residue. D genes are given only for firm matches. Clone sizes are given selectively: once, few, many, or a class where the clone is expanded.

v_call	clone_size	d_call	j_call	cdr3_nt	cdr3_aa
TRBV6-2/TRBV6-3	few	TRBD1	TRBJ1-2	TGTGCCAGCAGCGCTCCCCCATCGACAGGGGACTATGGCTACACCTTC	CASSAPPSTGDYGYTF
TRBV7-2	many	TRBD2	TRBJ2-7	TGTGCCAGCGGGGGGGCCTACGAGCAGTACTTC	CASGGAYEQYF
TRBV28	-	-	TRBJ2-6	TGTGCCAGCAGATCCCCCACCTCTGGGGCCAACGTCCTGACTTTC	CASRSPTSGANVLTF
TRBV18	many	-	TRBJ2-2	TGTGCCAGCTCCCTCAACGGGAACACCGGGGAGCTGTTTTTT	CASSLNGNTGELFF
TRBV20-1	few	-	TRBJ2-3	TGCAGTGCTAGAGATCACGAGAAAGCTAGCACAGATACGCAGTATTTT	CSARDHEKASTDTQYF
TRBV11-2	-	TRBD1	TRBJ1-1	TGTGCCAGCAGCTTAGGCGACAGGGGACGACCACAAGCTGAAGCTTTCTTT	CASSLGDRGRPQAEAFF
TRBV6-2/TRBV6-3	many	-	TRBJ2-3	TGTGCCAGCAGTTACTATCCGTCTAGCACAGATACGCAGTATTTT	CASSYYPSSTDTQYF
TRBV6-6	few	-	TRBJ2-7	TGTGCCAGCAGTTACTCGGACAGAAACTACGAGCAGTACTTC	CASSYSDRNYEQYF
TRBV28	many	-	TRBJ2-2	TGTGCCGTAACGGTGGGGCACAAAGTCACCGGGGAGCTGTTTTTT	CAVTVGHKVTGELFF
TRBV7-8	-	-	TRBJ1-5	TGTGCCAGCAGCTCGTTCTTAGGCAATCAGCCCCAGCATTTT	CASSSFLGNQPQHF
TRBV6-2/TRBV6-3	-	TRBD1	TRBJ2-5	TGTGCCAGCAGTTACTTCGGGACAGCCGAAGAGACCCAGTACTTC	CASSYFGTAEETQYF
TRBV5-1	-	-	TRBJ2-3	TGCGCCAGCCGACAGACAGCCCCCACAGATACGCAGTATTTT	CASRQTAPTDTQYF
TRBV6-6	-	TRBD1	TRBJ2-7	TGTGCCAGCAGTTACTCGTCCGGGACAGGGACCGACGAGCAGTACTTC	CASSYSSGTGTDEQYF
TRBV5-5	few	-	TRBJ2-1	TGTGCCAGCAGCTTTCAAGACAATGAGCAGTTCTTC	CASSFQDNEQFF
TRBV29-1	many	TRBD1	TRBJ1-4	TGCAGCGCACAGGGGGCAGTTAATGAAAAACTGTTTTTT	CSAQGAVNEKLFF
TRBV6-2/TRBV6-3	few	-	TRBJ2-3	TGTGCCAGCAGGAGGCCCACACGGTCAGCCACAGATACGCAGTATTTT	CASRRPTRSATDTQYF
TRBV30	few	-	TRBJ1-2	TGTGCCTGGAGAAATCACAGTCGCTATGGCTACACCTTC	CAWRNHSRYGYTF
TRBV27	-	-	TRBJ1-2	TGTGCCAGCAGTCCGCGGGACTTGGGGAACTATGGCTACACCTTC	CASSPRDLGNYGYTF
TRBV6-2/TRBV6-3	-	TRBD1	TRBJ1-6	TGTGCCAGCAGATCGGGACAGGGTGATAATTCACCCCTCCACTTT	CASRSGQGDNSPLHF
TRBV11-2	many	TRBD2	TRBJ2-7	TGTGCCAGCAGCCGTACCGATACTAGCGCCTCCTACGAGCAGTACTTC	CASSRTDTSASYEQYF
TRBV18	-	-	TRBJ1-2	TGTGCCAGCTCACCGCCAGGGGAATATGGCTACACCTTC	CASSPPGEYGYTF
TRBV13	-	-	TRBJ2-1	TGTGCCAGCAGCTTTTTGGCGGGGAGAGGGCAGTTCTTC	CASSFLAGRGQFF
TRBV6-5	-	-	TRBJ2-6	TGTGCCAGCAGTTACTCGAGCGGCTCTGGGGCCAACGTCCTGACTTTC	CASSYSSGSGANVLTF
TRBV30	many	-	TRBJ2-3	TGTGCCTGGGGGGTAGTGGATACGCAGTATTTT	CAWGVVDTQYF
TRBV25-1	-	-	TRBJ1-2	TGTGCCAGCAGTGGGGGGGCAGGAGGCTACACCTTC	CASSGGAGGYTF
TRBV7-9	-	-	TRBJ1-4	TGTGCCAGCAGCCAAAAGGGGTTAGATAATGAAAAACTGTTTTTT	CASSQKGLDNEKLFF
TRBV4-2	few	-	TRBJ2-4	TGTGCCAGCAGCCAAGATGGCTCAGCCAAAAACATTCAGTACTTC	CASSQDGSAKNIQYF
TRBV7-9	-	TRBD2	TRBJ2-1	TGTGCCAGCAGCCCCCTTGGAGCGGGGGGGATCCGTGAGCAGTTCTTC	CASSPLGAGGIREQFF
TRBV5-1	few	TRBD1	TRBJ2-2	TGCGCCAGCAGCCCTTGGACAGGGGGCACCGGGGAGCTGTTTTTT	CASSPWTGGTGELFF
TRBV28	many	-	TRBJ1-1	TGTGCCAGTTGGGCAGCCGGGGACACTGAAGCTTTCTTT	CASWAAGDTEAFF
TRBV6-2/TRBV6-3	few	-	TRBJ1-5	TGTGCCAGCAGTTACATGTATAGCAATCAGCCCCAGCATTTT	CASSYMYSNQPQHF
TRBV7-9	-	-	TRBJ2-3	TGTGCCAGCAGCCCCCCCGGGACTCGAAGCACAGATACGCAGTATTTT	CASSPPGTRSTDTQYF
TRBV4-3	many	TRBD2	TRBJ2-1	TGCGCCAGCAGCCAAGCTAGCGGGGGCGTCTATGAGCAGTTCTTC	CASSQASGGVYEQFF
TRBV4-1	-	TRBD1	TRBJ2-3	TGCGCCAGCAGCCAAGATGATTCAACAGGGGTCGCAGATACGCAGTATTTT	CASSQDDSTGVADTQYF
TRBV20-1	many	TRBD1	TRBJ2-7	TGCAGTGCCACACGACAGGGGGTCTACGAGCAGTACTTC	CSATRQGVYEQYF
TRBV9	many	-	TRBJ2-5	TGTGCCAGCAGCGTAGGACAGCAAGAGACCCAGTACTTC	CASSVGQQETQYF
TRBV7-2	-	-	TRBJ1-5	TGTGCCAGCAGCTTAGAAACGGGTAGGAATCAGCCCCAGCATTTT	CASSLETGRNQPQHF
TRBV12-3/TRBV12-4	few	-	TRBJ2-3	TGTGCCAGCAGGGCGACAGATACGCAGTATTTT	CASRATDTQYF
TRBV6-1	-	TRBD2	TRBJ2-7	TGTGCCAGCGATGAAATCAAGCGGGGGACCTACGAGCAGTACTTC	CASDEIKRGTYEQYF
TRBV5-5	-	-	TRBJ2-6	TGTGCCAGCAGCGCCCAATCCGGGGCCAACGTCCTGACTTTC	CASSAQSGANVLTF
TRBV5-1	-	-	TRBJ2-3	TGCGCCAGCAGCTTCGGTACTAGCACAGATACGCAGTATTTT	CASSFGTSTDTQYF
TRBV9	-	-	TRBJ2-3	TGTGCCAGCAGCGTAGAACCGGGCAATACGCAGTATTTT	CASSVEPGNTQYF
TRBV13	few	TRBD2	TRBJ2-3	TGTGCCAGCAGCCCAGGGAGCGGGGGGCCGTCGGGAGATACGCAGTATTTT	CASSPGSGGPSGDTQYF
TRBV6-2/TRBV6-3	few	-	TRBJ2-2	TGTGCCAGCAGTTTCCGGGACACCAGCACCGGGGAGCTGTTTTTT	CASSFRDTSTGELFF
TRBV15	once	-	TRBJ2-3	TGTGCCACCAGCAGAGATGGGCTACAACAAGATACGCAGTATTTT	CATSRDGLQQDTQYF
TRBV12-3/TRBV12-4	few	-	TRBJ2-3	TGTGCCAGCAGCACCACGTGGACAGATACGCAGTATTTT	CASSTTWTDTQYF
TRBV6-5	few	-	TRBJ2-7	TGTGCCAGCAGCTCCGAGACAACCTACGAGCAGTACTTC	CASSSETTYEQYF